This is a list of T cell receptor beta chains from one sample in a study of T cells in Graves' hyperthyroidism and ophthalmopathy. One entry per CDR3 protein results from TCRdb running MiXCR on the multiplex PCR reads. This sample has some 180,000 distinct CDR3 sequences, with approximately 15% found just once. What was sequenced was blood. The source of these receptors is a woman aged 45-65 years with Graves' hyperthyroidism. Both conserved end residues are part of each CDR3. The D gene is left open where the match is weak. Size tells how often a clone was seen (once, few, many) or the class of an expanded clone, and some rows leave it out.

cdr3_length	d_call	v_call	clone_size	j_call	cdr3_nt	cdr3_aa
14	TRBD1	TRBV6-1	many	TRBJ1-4	TGTGCCAGCAGTTCCGGACAGGGGGTTGAAAAACTGTTTTTT	CASSSGQGVEKLFF
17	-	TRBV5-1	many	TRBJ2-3	TGCGCCAGCAGCCTCGGGACGGCTCCCACTCGCACAGATACGCAGTATTTT	CASSLGTAPTRTDTQYF
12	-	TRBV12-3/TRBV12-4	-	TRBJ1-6	TGTGCCAGCCGCCCAGGGGTTTCACCCCTCCACTTT	CASRPGVSPLHF
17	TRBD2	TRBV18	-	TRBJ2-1	TGTGCCAGCTCAAGCGCCAGGACTAGCGGGGGGGCCCCTGAGCAGTTCTTC	CASSSARTSGGAPEQFF
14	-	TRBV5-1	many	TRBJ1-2	TGCGCCAGCAGCTTGCAAGGGGCCGGTTTTGGCTACACCTTC	CASSLQGAGFGYTF
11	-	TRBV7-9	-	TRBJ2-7	TGTGCCAGCAGCGGCCCCTACGAGCAGTACTTC	CASSGPYEQYF
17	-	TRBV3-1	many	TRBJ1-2	TGTGCCAGCAGCCCCTACTCAGGGGTGGTTTCCTCCTATGGCTACACCTTC	CASSPYSGVVSSYGYTF
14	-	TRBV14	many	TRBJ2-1	TGTGCCAGCAGCCTAGAGCAGAGCTACAATGAGCAGTTCTTC	CASSLEQSYNEQFF
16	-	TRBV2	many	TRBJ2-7	TGTGCCAGCAGTGAAGCGCTTAGGGTATTCTCCTACGAGCAGTACTTC	CASSEALRVFSYEQYF
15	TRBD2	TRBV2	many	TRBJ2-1	TGTGCCAGGCTGGGGCGGGGGAGCTCCTACAATGAGCAGTTCTTC	CARLGRGSSYNEQFF
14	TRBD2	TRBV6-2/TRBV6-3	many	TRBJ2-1	TGTGCCAGCGGTGTAGCGGGGCTTTACAATGAGCAGTTCTTC	CASGVAGLYNEQFF
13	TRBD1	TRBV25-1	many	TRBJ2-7	TGTGCCAGCAGGGACAGGGGAACCTACGAGCAGTACTTC	CASRDRGTYEQYF
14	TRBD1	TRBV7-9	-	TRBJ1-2	TGTGCCAGCAGCCTAGGACAGGGTGTCGATGGCTACACCTTC	CASSLGQGVDGYTF
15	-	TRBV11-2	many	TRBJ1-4	TGTGCCAGCAGCCCACACAGGGCAACTAATGAAAAACTGTTTTTT	CASSPHRATNEKLFF
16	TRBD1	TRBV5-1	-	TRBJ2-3	TGCGCCAGCATAGACCCGACAGGGGAGCCCACAGATACGCAGTATTTT	CASIDPTGEPTDTQYF
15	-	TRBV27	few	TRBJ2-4	TGTGCCAGCAGACCACAGGGTTGGACCAAAAACATTCAGTACTTC	CASRPQGWTKNIQYF
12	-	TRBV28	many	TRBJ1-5	TGTGCCAGCAACCTTAACAATCAGCCCCAGCATTTT	CASNLNNQPQHF
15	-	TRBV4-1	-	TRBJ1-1	TGCGCCAGCAGCCAAGGAGGGGGAGGGTACACTGAAGCTTTCTTT	CASSQGGGGYTEAFF
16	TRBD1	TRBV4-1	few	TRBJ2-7	TGCGCCAGCAGCCTTCGTCCTCCGGGACAGACCTACGAGCAGTACTTC	CASSLRPPGQTYEQYF
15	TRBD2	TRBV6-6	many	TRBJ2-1	TGTGCCAGCAGTTACTCGCGGGGGTCCCTTGATGAGCAGTTCTTC	CASSYSRGSLDEQFF
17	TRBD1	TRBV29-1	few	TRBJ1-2	TGCAGCGTTGAAGAAGGGACAGGGGGTCCTTCTAACTATGGCTACACCTTC	CSVEEGTGGPSNYGYTF
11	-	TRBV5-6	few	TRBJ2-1	TGTGCCAGCAGCTTATCGTATGAGCAGTTCTTC	CASSLSYEQFF
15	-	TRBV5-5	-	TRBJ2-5	TGTGCCAGCAGCTTTTACGGTACAGGGCAAGAGACCCAGTACTTC	CASSFYGTGQETQYF
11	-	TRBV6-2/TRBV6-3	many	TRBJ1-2	TGTGCCAGCAGAGCCCCGTATGGCTACACCTTC	CASRAPYGYTF
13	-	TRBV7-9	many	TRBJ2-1	TGTGCCAGCAGCTTCAACGGTGAAAATGAGCAGTTCTTC	CASSFNGENEQFF
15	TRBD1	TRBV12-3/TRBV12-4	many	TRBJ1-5	TGTGCCAGCAGGCGGACAGGGGGACACAATCAGCCCCAGCATTTT	CASRRTGGHNQPQHF
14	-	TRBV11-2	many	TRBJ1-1	TGTGCCAGCAGCGACCCTCCGGAGAACACTGAAGCTTTCTTT	CASSDPPENTEAFF
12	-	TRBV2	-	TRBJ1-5	TGTGCCAGCAGGGCGGGGAAACAGCCCCAGCATTTT	CASRAGKQPQHF
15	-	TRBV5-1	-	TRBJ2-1	TGCGCCAGCAGCTTTGGCAAGATGACTTACAATGAGCAGTTCTTC	CASSFGKMTYNEQFF
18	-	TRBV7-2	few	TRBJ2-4	TGTGCCAGCAGCCCCTTCCCCAGGACATCGAAGGCCAAAAACATTCAGTACTTC	CASSPFPRTSKAKNIQYF
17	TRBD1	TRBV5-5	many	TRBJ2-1	TGTGCCAGCAGCTCTACGACAGGGCGGAGCTCCTACAATGAGCAGTTCTTC	CASSSTTGRSSYNEQFF
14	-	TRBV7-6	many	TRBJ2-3	TGTGCCAGCAGCTTTATAGGGATCACAGATACGCAGTATTTT	CASSFIGITDTQYF